This TCR beta chain came from a study of T cells after yellow fever vaccination. V was shortened by 4 bases and J by 6 bases, with 10 bases between the two germline ends. The CDR3 loop spans 14 amino acids. TCRdb ran MiXCR on the 5' RACE reads and lists one entry per CDR3 protein. The sample includes about 320,000 distinct CDR3 sequences, roughly a tenth of them seen just once. The rearrangement links TRBV12-3 or TRBV12-4 to TRBJ1-6; TRBD1 is a possible D gene (5 bases). The sequence was collected from a man between 18 and 29 years old who received the YFV17D yellow fever vaccine. Sequencing was performed on CD4+ T cells sorted from PBMCs, taken 45 days after the yellow fever booster vaccination. The CDR3 coding sequence is TGTGCCAGCAGTTACCCAGGGCGTAATTCACCCCTCCACTTT. This translates into CASSYPGRNSPLHF.